These 17 T cell receptor beta chains were all obtained from the same sample, sequenced in a study of HIV-infected patients and healthy controls. TCRdb re-called the 5' RACE reads through MiXCR, storing one row per CDR3 protein. Of roughly 68,000 distinct CDR3 sequences in the sample, about a fifth were seen once. The sequenced sample consisted of CD4+ T cells from blood. The receptors here all came from a human donor in good health.

The chain carries TRBV10-3 and TRBJ1-6; no clear D gene. Per germline, CDR1 ENHRY and CDR2 SYGVKD. Trimming removed 2 bases at V and 6 bases at J, with 5 bases between. The CDR3 has 13 residues. The CDR3 DNA follows: TGTGCCATCAGTGAGACTACTAATTCACCCCTCCACTTT. It encodes CAISETTNSPLHF.

The V gene is TRBV27, the J gene TRBJ1-5; tentatively, D is TRBD1 (5 bases). V was pared by 4 bases and J by 2 bases, with 15 bases between. The CDR3 extends over 16 amino acids. In germline, CDR1 is MNHEY, CDR2 SMNVEV (reference sequence). CDR3 sequence reads: CASSSTRQGGNQPQHF. In DNA, the CDR3 is TGTGCCAGCAGTTCCACCCGGCAGGGTGGCAATCAGCCCCAGCATTTT.

The chain joins TRBV18 to TRBJ2-5; D is possibly TRBD2 (5 bases). The CDR3 is made up of 14 amino acids. V lost 2 bases to trimming and J lost 5 bases, with 12 bases between them. Looked up from germline, CDR1 is KGHSH and CDR2 is LQKENI. CDR3 sequence: CASSPTRRFETQYF. The DNA of the CDR3 is TGTGCCAGCTCACCAACGCGGAGGTTTGAGACCCAGTACTTC.

This clonotype was observed a few times. The chain has TRBV12-3 or TRBV12-4 and TRBJ1-6; 8 bases agree with TRBD1. Losses at the gene ends were 8 bases for V and 10 bases for J; bases not matched to a gene: 10. The CDR3 loop spans 14 amino acids. CDR3 in amino acids: CASRPDRGGSPLHF. Here the CDR3 DNA reads TGTGCCAGCCGTCCAGACAGGGGAGGGTCACCCCTCCACTTT.

This clonotype came up many times. The chain has TRBV14 and TRBJ2-3, with TRBD2 matching over 8 bases. CDR1 and CDR2 from the germline V gene are SGHDN and FVKESK. The V and J ends lost 3 bases and 4 bases, in that order; junction bases with no gene match: 15. The CDR3 has 18 residues. CDR3 bases: TGTGCCAGCAGCCAGGGCTGGTCTTCGGGACTAGTGGCAGATACGCAGTATTTT. The encoded protein is CASSQGWSSGLVADTQYF.

This clonotype has more than one count but fewer than ten. This chain uses TRBV4-1 with TRBJ2-7; 9 bases align to TRBD1. CDR1 MGHRA and CDR2 YSYEKL come from the germline V gene. The CDR3 extends over 13 amino acids. The V and J ends lost 5 bases and 5 bases, in that order; junction bases with no gene match: 4. DNA of the CDR3: TGCGCCAGCAGCGGGACAGGGTTGAACGAGCAGTACTTC. Translated: CASSGTGLNEQYF.

This clonotype appeared a few times. CDR3 in amino acids: CASSTRRQGGQETQYF. In nucleotides, the CDR3 is TGTGCCAGCAGCACCAGGCGACAGGGGGGCCAAGAGACCCAGTACTTC. V gene TRBV11-2 combines with J gene TRBJ2-5, with TRBD1 identical over 9 bases. After removal of 5 bases from V and 1 base from J, the junction contained 8 bases not matched to a gene. The CDR3 length is 16 residues. CDR1 and CDR2 from the germline V gene are SGHAT and FQNNGV.

This clonotype has just a few counts. The chain has TRBV4-1 and TRBJ2-7; 10 bases are shared with TRBD1. V lost 4 bases to trimming and J lost 6 bases; unmatched junction nucleotides: 6. Germline V gene lookup returns CDR1 MGHRA and CDR2 YSYEKL. The CDR3 consists of 14 residues. The CDR3 protein is CASSRGQGRSEQYF. CDR3 DNA: TGCGCCAGCAGCCGGGGACAGGGGCGATCCGAGCAGTACTTC.

The chain uses TRBV27 and TRBJ2-7; D ambiguous. Germline lookup yields CDR1 MNHEY and CDR2 SMNVEV (reference sequence). The CDR3 covers 15 residues. V was cut by 5 bases and J by 0 bases, with 14 bases left in between. The CDR3 loop reads CASSQTAYPSYEQYF. CDR3 DNA: TGTGCCAGCAGTCAAACAGCCTACCCCTCCTACGAGCAGTACTTC.

This clonotype was recorded a few times. This chain connects TRBV19 to TRBJ2-7; 7 bases align to TRBD2. Losses at the gene ends were 4 bases for V and 2 bases for J; bases not matched to a gene: 2. The germline gives CDR1 LNHDA, CDR2 SQIVND (reference sequence). The CDR3 length is 13 residues. The CDR3 DNA reads as TGTGCCAGTAGTACTAGCGGACCCTACGAGCAGTACTTC. It encodes CASSTSGPYEQYF.

This clonotype was picked up a small number of times. The J gene is TRBJ2-7, the V gene TRBV19; 14 bases fit TRBD2. The CDR3 loop spans 15 amino acids. The germline gives CDR1 LNHDA, CDR2 SQIVND (reference sequence). V shed 6 bases, J shed 3 bases, and the junction held 4 bases outside the gene matches. CDR3 residues: CASRSGTSGSYEQYF. For the CDR3, the DNA is TGTGCCAGTAGATCCGGGACTAGCGGGAGCTACGAGCAGTACTTC. The full variable domain, completed using reference TRBV19 and TRBJ2-7, is DGGITQSPKYLFRKEGQNVTLSCEQNLNHDAMYWYRQDPGQGLRLIYYSQIVNDFQKGDIAEGYSVSREKKESFPLTVTSAQKNPTAFYLCASRSGTSGSYEQYFGPGTRLTVT.

This clonotype has only a few counts. V usage is TRBV10-3 and J usage is TRBJ2-3, with 12 bases matching TRBD2. There are 18 residues in the CDR3. The trim removed 6 bases at V and 0 bases at J, leaving 10 bases unmatched. In germline, CDR1 is ENHRY, CDR2 SYGVKD. The CDR3 spells CAISLTSGGHSSTDTQYF. CDR3 nucleotides: TGTGCCATCAGCCTAACTAGCGGGGGGCATTCTAGCACAGATACGCAGTATTTT.

V usage is TRBV10-1 and J usage is TRBJ1-5; no definite D call. CDR3 length: 13 amino acids. The germline V gene has CDR1 WNHNN and CDR2 SYGVQD (reference sequence). V was trimmed by 6 bases and J by 4 bases, leaving 10 bases between them. The CDR3 DNA sequence: TGCGCCAGCAGCGGCAATCTTAATCAGCCCCAGCATTTT. Amino acid sequence: CASSGNLNQPQHF.

The V gene is TRBV20-1, the J gene TRBJ2-7, with D possibly being TRBD1 (5 bases). Between the trimmed V and J ends, which lost 5 bases and 0 bases, there was a span of 17 bases. The CDR3 runs to 15 residues. From germline, CDR1 is DFQATT and CDR2 SNEGSKA (reference sequence). The CDR3: CSAPRQSLSSYEQYF. In nucleotides, the CDR3 is TGCAGTGCTCCTCGACAGTCTCTGAGCTCCTACGAGCAGTACTTC.

The chain employs TRBV19 and TRBJ2-1, with 7 bases that match TRBD1. V dropped 6 bases and J dropped 1; count of bases not matched to a gene: 6. CDR1 is LNHDA and CDR2 is SQIVND in the germline V gene (reference sequence). The CDR3 extends over 15 amino acids. CDR3 in amino acids: CASRPRTGSYNEQFF. CDR3 DNA: TGTGCCAGTAGACCCCGGACAGGTTCCTACAATGAGCAGTTCTTC. Supplemented by reference TRBV19 and TRBJ2-1, the full variable domain reads DGGITQSPKYLFRKEGQNVTLSCEQNLNHDAMYWYRQDPGQGLRLIYYSQIVNDFQKGDIAEGYSVSREKKESFPLTVTSAQKNPTAFYLCASRPRTGSYNEQFFGPGTRLTVL.

In this sample, this clonotype turned up many times. Here the CDR3 reads CASSGGVITTEAFF. The CDR3 bases are TGTGCCAGCAGTGGGGGGGTAATTACGACTGAAGCTTTCTTT. The rearrangement joins TRBV2 to TRBJ1-1; tentative D call: TRBD1 (5 bases). CDR3 size: 14 residues. Germline V gives CDR1 SNHLY, CDR2 FYNNEI. Trimming pared 4 bases from V and 5 bases from J, leaving 14 bases between. The full variable domain, in which reference TRBV2 and TRBJ1-1 provide the parts outside the CDR3, is EPEVTQTPSHQVTQMGQEVILRCVPISNHLYFYWYRQILGQKVEFLVSFYNNEISEKSEIFDDQFSVERPDGSNFTLKIRSTKLEDSAMYFCASSGGVITTEAFFGQGTRLTVV.

In the case of this clonotype: One junction end does not reproduce the germline sequence, and a read error may be involved. The chain combines TRBV4-3 with TRBJ2-7; D gene ambiguous. This CDR3 has 11 residues. Looked up from germline, CDR1 is LGHNA and CDR2 is YSLEER. CDR3 amino acids: CASSQDHGLVF. CDR3 bases: TGCGCCAGCAGCCAAGACCACGGGCTGGTCTTC.